This TCR beta chain was sequenced during a study of blood T cell repertoires in COVID-19. TCRdb keeps only in-frame clones here, not all; method: immunoSEQ multiplex PCR. The sample carries some 160,000 clones, 85% recorded once. Germline V CDR1 and CDR2: SGDLS, YYNGEE. This CDR3 has 20 amino acids. The V and J ends lost 4 bases and 0 bases, in that order; junction bases with no gene match: 17. The material sequenced was peripheral blood. The clonotype originates from a woman aged 80 or over with COVID-19, enrolled during active disease. V gene TRBV9 combines with J gene TRBJ2-1; the match to TRBD1 covers 9 bases. The DNA of the CDR3 is TGTGCCAGCAGCTCCACAATACCGGGACAGGGTATTTCCTCCTACAATGAGCAGTTCTTC. This codes for CASSSTIPGQGISSYNEQFF. Variable domain in full (rest from reference TRBV9 and TRBJ2-1): DSGVTQTPKHLITATGQRVTLRCSPRSGDLSVYWYQQSLDQGLQFLIQYYNGEERAKGNILERFSAQQFPDLHSELNLSSLELGDSALYFCASSSTIPGQGISSYNEQFFGPGTRLTVL.